This TCR beta chain is from a study of T-cell reconstitution after alpha-beta-depleted transplantation in children. From germline, CDR1 is SGHAT and CDR2 FQNNGV. After removal of 5 bases from V and 1 base from J, the junction contained 9 bases not matched to a gene. This CDR3 is built from 18 residues. Researchers prepared the TCRbeta library using unique molecular identifiers, the study reports. TCRdb itself ran the PCR reads through MiXCR, one entry per CDR3 protein. The table lists about 610,000 distinct CDR3 sequences, under 12% of them singletons. The TCR comes from a human donor who donated a stem cell graft to a child with acute myeloid leukemia. The specimen was PBMCs from the stem cell graft donor, collected from the stem cell graft. The chain carries TRBV11-2 and TRBJ2-3; 13 bases line up with TRBD2. The CDR3 region is CASSITSGRAGGTDTQYF. The CDR3 nucleotides read TGTGCCAGCAGCATTACTAGCGGGAGGGCCGGTGGCACAGATACGCAGTATTTT.